These 32 T cell receptor beta chains originate from one sample sequenced in a study of regulatory T cells in long-lasting Graves disease. Time point described: newly diagnosed GD, antithyroid drugs for less than 3 months. PBMCs were the source of the RNA used for TCR sequencing. Combining iRepertoire HTBI primers with Arm-PCR of CDR3 regions, the authors built TCR beta libraries. TCRdb re-called the multiplex PCR reads with MiXCR, one entry per CDR3 protein. The top ten clones hold 30% of a sample with under 400,000 distinct CDR3 sequences, roughly a sixth of them seen once. This sample also appeared in a second study, on T cells in Graves' hyperthyroidism and ophthalmopathy.

This material consisted of peripheral blood mononuclear cells (PBMCs), taken at new diagnosis, from a patient treated with antithyroid drugs. The receptors derive from a man aged 35 to 55 with Graves disease.

This clonotype was counted only a few times. The V and J genes are TRBV4-1 and TRBJ2-1, with 16 bases aligning to TRBD2. Germline lookup yields CDR1 MGHRA and CDR2 YSYEKL. Trimming cost V 3 bases and J 7 bases; bases outside gene matches: 6. This CDR3 is 17 amino acids long. CDR3 sequence: CASSQGTSGGAWNEQFF. CDR3 nucleotides: TGCGCCAGCAGCCAGGGGACTAGCGGGGGGGCGTGGAATGAGCAGTTCTTC.

The chain recombines TRBV5-1 with TRBJ2-2, with D hard to call. The germline V gene has CDR1 SGHRS and CDR2 YFSETQ. The ends were cut back, 4 bases at V and 3 bases at J, with 13 bases in the middle. The CDR3 extends over 15 amino acids. CDR3 amino acids: CASSRLRLDTGELFF. The CDR3 bases are TGCGCCAGCAGCCGACTCCGTTTGGACACCGGGGAGCTGTTTTTT. Based on the CDR3 plus reference TRBV5-1 and TRBJ2-2, the full variable domain is KAGVTQTPRYLIKTRGQQVTLSCSPISGHRSVSWYQQTPGQGLQFLFEYFSETQRNKGNFPGRFSGRQFSNSRSEMNVSTLELGDSALYLCASSRLRLDTGELFFGEGSRLTVL.

This clonotype appeared a few times. The chain has TRBV11-2 and TRBJ1-1; D is unresolved. CDR1 is SGHAT, CDR2 FQNNGV, per germline. Trimming removed 2 bases at V and 10 bases at J, with 11 bases between. The CDR3 length is 12 residues. CDR3 residues: CASSLIRFRAFF. The CDR3 nucleotides read TGTGCCAGCAGCTTAATAAGGTTTCGAGCTTTCTTT.

This clonotype was detected ten times or more. The chain combines TRBV6-1 with TRBJ2-2; 7 bases align to TRBD2. CDR1 is MNHNS and CDR2 is SASEGT in the germline V gene. The CDR3 extends over 15 amino acids. The J segment lost 2 bases and the V segment lost 8 bases, leaving 8 bases of the junction unmatched. The chain's CDR3 is CASGGLRFNTGELFF. In nucleotides, the CDR3 is TGTGCCAGCGGGGGACTACGATTTAACACCGGGGAGCTGTTTTTT.

This chain connects TRBV4-2 to TRBJ2-5; 7 bases line up with TRBD1. Germline CDR1 reads LGHNA; CDR2 reads YNFKEQ. The trim removed 1 base at V and 9 bases at J, leaving 20 bases unmatched. The CDR3 is 18 amino acids. CDR3 in DNA: TGTGCCAGCAGCCAAGGTACTACGGGACAGCCCTACGAAGGGGCCCAGTACTTC. Translating it yields CASSQGTTGQPYEGAQYF.

Many counts were recorded for this clonotype. The genes are TRBV27 and TRBJ2-3; D is unresolved. The CDR3 has 15 amino acids. Germline V gene sequence: CDR1 MNHEY, CDR2 SMNVEV (reference sequence). The V and J ends lost 2 bases and 2 bases respectively, with 11 bases between them. CDR3 sequence (DNA): TGTGCCAGCAGTTTAACAGCTTCCTTCACAGATACGCAGTATTTT. Encoded protein: CASSLTASFTDTQYF.

This clonotype was counted at least ten times. CDR3 residues: CASSNRGRGTEAFF. CDR3 sequence (DNA): TGTGCCAGCAGCAACAGGGGGCGGGGAACTGAAGCTTTCTTT. V gene TRBV2 combines with J gene TRBJ1-1, with 9 bases fitting TRBD1. Trimming at V came to 6 bases and at J to 5 bases, leaving 7 bases not matched to a gene. CDR1 SNHLY and CDR2 FYNNEI come from the germline V gene. This CDR3 is 14 amino acids long.

This clonotype was counted ten times or more. The chain joins TRBV5-1 to TRBJ2-3; a possible D gene is TRBD2 (6 bases). Germline CDR1 SGHRS, CDR2 YFSETQ. The CDR3 totals 11 residues. V lost 4 bases to trimming and J lost 9 bases, with 9 bases between them. The CDR3 DNA follows: TGCGCCAGCAGCAATAGCGGCACGCAGTATTTT. Residues: CASSNSGTQYF.

The rearrangement links TRBV7-9 to TRBJ2-5; no definite D call. With the DNA end fitting TRBJ2-7 better, the J assignment may be wrong. The CDR3 runs 13 residues. Looked up from germline, CDR1 is SEHNR and CDR2 is FQNEAQ (reference sequence). CDR3 sequence: CASSLTQAHEQYF. As DNA, the CDR3 is TGTGCCAGCAGCTTAACCCAGGCCCACGAGCAGTACTTC.

J is TRBJ2-2 and V is TRBV30; D call uncertain. V lost 4 bases to trimming and J lost 5 bases, with 8 bases between them. The CDR3 has 12 residues. Germline CDR1 is GTSNPN and CDR2 is SVGIG (reference sequence). This CDR3 is CAWTVETGELFF. CDR3 DNA: TGTGCCTGGACAGTTGAGACCGGGGAGCTGTTTTTT.

This clonotype came up many times. The genes are TRBV5-1 and TRBJ1-3; 7 nucleotides align to TRBD1. Germline V gene lookup returns CDR1 SGHRS and CDR2 YFSETQ. The CDR3 extends over 18 amino acids. With V trimmed by 4 bases and J by 1 base, 14 bases remained unmatched. CDR3 residues: CASSLSGPGQPSGNTIYF. The CDR3 DNA sequence: TGCGCCAGCAGCCTAAGCGGGCCGGGACAGCCGTCTGGAAACACCATATATTTT.

In this sample, this clonotype turned up many times. This chain links TRBV7-2 with TRBJ2-4; 7 bases align to TRBD1. The junction had 8 bases not matched to a gene; V was cut back by 2 bases and J by 7 bases. This CDR3 spans 15 amino acids. CDR1 and CDR2 from the germline V gene are SGHTA and FQGNSA. The CDR3 region is CASSLRKGGVNIQYF. CDR3 in DNA: TGTGCCAGCAGCTTAAGGAAAGGGGGCGTGAACATTCAGTACTTC.

This clonotype came up a few times. The rearrangement joins TRBV24-1 to TRBJ2-1; 8 positions match TRBD1. This CDR3 is 16 amino acids long. V gave up 4 bases and J gave up 0 bases; unmatched junction bases: 4. Germline V lookup: CDR1 KGHDR, CDR2 SFDVKD. The CDR3 nucleotides are TGTGCCACCAGTGACACTGGACAGGGCTCCTACAATGAGCAGTTCTTC. Residues: CATSDTGQGSYNEQFF.

This clonotype showed up many times. The CDR3 protein is CASSLRGLDGYTF. The CDR3 DNA sequence: TGTGCCAGCAGCTTACGGGGCTTAGATGGCTACACCTTC. The chain joins TRBV7-9 to TRBJ1-2; maybe TRBD1 (5 bases). The V gene lost 2 bases and the J gene lost 6 bases, with 10 bases spanning the gap. The CDR3 has 13 amino acids. In germline, CDR1 is SEHNR, CDR2 FQNEAQ (reference sequence).

The sample holds many counts of this clonotype. The CDR3 sequence: CASSPSPYRNYQETQYF. The CDR3 DNA reads TGTGCCAGCAGTCCTTCCCCATACCGCAACTATCAAGAGACCCAGTACTTC. This chain joins TRBV28 and TRBJ2-5; D not certain. This CDR3 spans 17 amino acids. Germline V gene lookup returns CDR1 MDHEN and CDR2 SYDVKM. Trimming pared 5 bases from V and 2 bases from J, leaving 21 bases between.

V is TRBV10-3 and J is TRBJ1-1, with 10 bases matching TRBD1. The CDR3 totals 15 residues. With V trimmed by 4 bases and J by 4 bases, 6 bases remained unmatched. Germline values: CDR1 ENHRY, CDR2 SYGVKD. The CDR3 spells CAISGPGQGLTEAFF. CDR3 DNA: TGTGCCATCAGTGGGCCGGGACAGGGGCTCACTGAAGCTTTCTTT.

This clonotype was observed at least ten times. This chain connects TRBV29-1 to TRBJ2-7; 7 nucleotides line up with TRBD1. The CDR3 sequence is 14 residues long. V lost 7 bases to trimming and J lost 3 bases; unmatched junction nucleotides: 12. Germline assignment: CDR1 SQVTM and CDR2 ANQGSEA. CDR3 in amino acids: CSATGDRLGYEQYF. In nucleotides, the CDR3 is TGCAGCGCGACCGGGGACAGATTAGGCTACGAGCAGTACTTC.

This clonotype turned up a few times. One base away lies a much larger clone, so this may be a sequencing read error. The V and J genes are TRBV6-2 or TRBV6-3 and TRBJ1-2; D not resolved. CDR3 size: 14 residues. Trimming took 2 bases from V and 4 from J, leaving 11 bases between them. CDR1 is MNHEY, CDR2 SVGEGT, per germline. CDR3 loop: CASSYATRSYGYTF. CDR3 coding DNA: TGTGCCAGCAGTTACGCGACACGAAGCTATGGCTACACCTTC.

The rearrangement joins TRBV28 to TRBJ2-6, with TRBD2 as a possible D gene (6 bases). Germline loops: CDR1 MDHEN, CDR2 SYDVKM. This CDR3 region has 13 residues. V lost 7 bases and J 13 bases, leaving 17 bases between the germline ends. The CDR3 nucleotides read TGTGCCAGCACATACGTTGCGGGACGGGTCCTGACTTTC. Amino acid sequence: CASTYVAGRVLTF.

The table lists this clonotype with many counts. The chain carries TRBV11-2 and TRBJ1-1; 8 nucleotides match TRBD1. CDR1 is SGHAT, CDR2 FQNNGV, per germline. With 3 bases clipped from V and 4 bases from J, the junction kept 4 bases outside the gene matches. This CDR3 is 14 amino acids long. The DNA for the CDR3 is TGTGCCAGCAGCTTCGGACAGGGAGCCACTGAAGCTTTCTTT. Residues: CASSFGQGATEAFF.

The table lists this clonotype with many counts. V is TRBV20-1 and J is TRBJ2-1; perhaps D is TRBD1 or TRBD2 (5 bases each). The germline CDR1 and CDR2 sequences are DFQATT and SNEGSKA (reference sequence). The CDR3 spans 17 residues. The V end lost 2 bases, the J end lost 3 bases, and 20 bases lay between the germline ends. CDR3 DNA sequence: TGCAGTGCTAGACCCCACCGTGGAGGCAGGGTCTACAATGAGCAGTTCTTC. This codes for CSARPHRGGRVYNEQFF.

This chain uses TRBV5-6 with TRBJ1-2; the D is unclear. V was shortened by 2 bases and J by 0 bases, with 11 bases between the two germline ends. CDR1 and CDR2 from the germline V gene are SGHDT and YYEEEE. The CDR3 is made up of 15 amino acids. CDR3 in amino acids: CASSFPPVSNYGYTF. Here the CDR3 DNA reads TGTGCCAGCAGCTTCCCCCCGGTTTCTAACTATGGCTACACCTTC.

This clonotype turned up a few times. This chain links TRBV7-8 with TRBJ2-5; 8 nucleotides align to TRBD2. The V gene's germline CDR1 is SGHVS and CDR2 FQNEAQ. CDR3 length equals 16 residues. V was clipped by 1 base and J by 6 bases; unmatched bases: 10. The CDR3: CASSLERGLLSKTQYF. As DNA, the CDR3 is TGTGCCAGCAGCTTAGAGCGGGGGCTCTTGTCAAAGACCCAGTACTTC.

In this sample, this clonotype turned up a few times. The rearrangement links TRBV28 to TRBJ2-5, with D possibly matching TRBD1 (6 bases). V dropped 5 bases and J dropped 4 bases, with 20 bases sitting between them. Germline loops: CDR1 MDHEN, CDR2 SYDVKM. This CDR3 comprises 16 residues. This CDR3 reads CASSGTGTVGRETQYF. CDR3 bases: TGTGCCAGCAGTGGAACAGGGACGGTAGGGAGAGAGACCCAGTACTTC.

The rearrangement links TRBV30 to TRBJ2-7, with D perhaps TRBD2 (5 bases). This CDR3 has 14 residues. V lost 4 bases and J 6 bases, leaving 19 bases between the germline ends. Germline CDR1 and CDR2: GTSNPN and SVGIG (reference sequence). The CDR3 reads CAWTGSSRSGEQYF. In nucleotides, the CDR3 is TGTGCCTGGACGGGCTCTAGCAGGTCTGGCGAGCAGTACTTC.

A remark on this clonotype: A much larger clone lies one base from this, so it may be a read error. A read error is likely, as this CDR3 ends without the conserved phenylalanine or tryptophan. The chain is built from TRBV11-3 and TRBJ2-3; 12 nucleotides agree with TRBD2. CDR1 SGHNT and CDR2 YENEEA come from the germline V gene. The CDR3 totals 16 residues. V was pared by 4 bases and J by 5 bases, with 7 bases of the junction left unmatched. The CDR3 region is CASSSRLAGAIDTQYL. The CDR3 region has the DNA TGTGCCAGCAGCTCCCGACTAGCGGGGGCCATAGATACGCAGTATCTT.

This clonotype was counted a few times. V and J are TRBV28 and TRBJ1-5; D is unresolved. CDR1 is MDHEN and CDR2 is SYDVKM in the germline V gene. V was clipped by 6 bases and J by 2 bases, with 11 bases between them. This CDR3 has 14 residues. CDR3 sequence: CASRYSSGNQPQHF. For the CDR3, the DNA is TGTGCCAGCAGATATTCCAGTGGCAATCAGCCCCAGCATTTT.

This clonotype has a handful of counts. The CDR3 DNA reads as TGTGCCTGGAGTATATCAGCGGGGGTCTACAATGAGCAGTTCTTC. It yields the protein CAWSISAGVYNEQFF. V gene TRBV30 combines with J gene TRBJ2-1; 8 bases agree with TRBD2. V gave up 2 bases and J gave up 3 bases; unmatched junction bases: 6. The CDR3 spans 15 residues. Germline CDR1 reads GTSNPN; CDR2 reads SVGIG (reference sequence). The full variable domain, rest sourced from reference TRBV30 and TRBJ2-1, is SQTIHQWPATLVQPVGSPLSLECTVEGTSNPNLYWYRQAAGRGLQLLFYSVGIGQISSEVPQNLSASRPQDRQFILSSKKLLLSDSGFYLCAWSISAGVYNEQFFGPGTRLTVL.

This clonotype was counted ten times or more. This rearrangement joins TRBV30 to TRBJ1-1; D is perhaps TRBD1 (6 bases). The CDR3 runs 12 residues. Germline V gene lookup returns CDR1 GTSNPN and CDR2 SVGIG (reference sequence). Trimming removed 8 bases at V and 8 bases at J, with 18 bases between. The CDR3 spells CALHIRTDEAFF. CDR3 in DNA: TGTGCCCTCCATATAAGGACAGACGAAGCTTTCTTT.

This rearrangement joins TRBV7-9 to TRBJ2-7; 10 nucleotides line up with TRBD2. Germline V gene lookup returns CDR1 SEHNR and CDR2 FQNEAQ (reference sequence). V trimming: 2 bases; J trimming: 1 base; junction bases outside the gene matches: 5. CDR3 length: 16 residues. DNA for the CDR3: TGTGCCAGCAGCTTACAGGTGGGACTAGCGTCCTACGAGCAGTACTTC. This gives the protein CASSLQVGLASYEQYF. Filled out from reference TRBV7-9 and TRBJ2-7, the complete variable domain reads DTGVSQNPRHKITKRGQNVTFRCDPISEHNRLYWYRQTLGQGPEFLTYFQNEAQLEKSRLLSDRFSAERPKGSFSTLEIQRTEQGDSAMYLCASSLQVGLASYEQYFGPGTRLTVT.

This clonotype was picked up many times. This chain links TRBV11-2 with TRBJ2-5; tentative D call: TRBD2 (6 bases). The V end lost 5 bases, the J end lost 0 bases, and 13 bases lay between the germline ends. Germline assignment: CDR1 SGHAT and CDR2 FQNNGV. The CDR3 sequence is 15 residues long. The CDR3 is CASSPGLTHQETQYF. CDR3 nucleotide sequence: TGTGCCAGCAGCCCGGGACTTACCCACCAAGAGACCCAGTACTTC.

This clonotype was found many times. The V call is TRBV6-1, the J call TRBJ1-1; a possible D gene is TRBD1 (5 bases). Germline-derived CDR1 and CDR2 are MNHNS and SASEGT. The V end was cut by 5 bases, the J end by 1 base, with 8 bases between. This CDR3 contains 13 residues. This CDR3 reads CASSIDRNTEAFF. The CDR3 DNA reads as TGTGCCAGCAGTATAGACAGGAACACTGAAGCTTTCTTT.